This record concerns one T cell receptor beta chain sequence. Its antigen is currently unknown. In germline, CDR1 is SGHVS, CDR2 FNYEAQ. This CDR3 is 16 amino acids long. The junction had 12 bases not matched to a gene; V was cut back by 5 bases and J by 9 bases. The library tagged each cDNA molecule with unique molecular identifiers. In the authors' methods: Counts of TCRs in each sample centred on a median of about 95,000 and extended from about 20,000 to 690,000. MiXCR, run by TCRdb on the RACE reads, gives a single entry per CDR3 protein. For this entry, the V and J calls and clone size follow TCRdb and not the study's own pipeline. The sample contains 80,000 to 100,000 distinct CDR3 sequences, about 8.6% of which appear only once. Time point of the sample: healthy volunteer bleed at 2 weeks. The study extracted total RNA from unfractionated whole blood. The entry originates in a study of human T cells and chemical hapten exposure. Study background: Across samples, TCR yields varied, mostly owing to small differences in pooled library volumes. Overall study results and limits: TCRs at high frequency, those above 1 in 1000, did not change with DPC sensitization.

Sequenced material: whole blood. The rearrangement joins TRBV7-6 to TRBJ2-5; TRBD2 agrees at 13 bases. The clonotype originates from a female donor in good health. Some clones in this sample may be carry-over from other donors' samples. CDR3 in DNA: TGTGCCAGCAGCCTCCAACTAGCGGGAGGGCTGGGGGCCCAGTACTTC. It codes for CASSLQLAGGLGAQYF. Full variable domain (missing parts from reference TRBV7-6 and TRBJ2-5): GAGVSQSPRYKVTKRGQDVALRCDPISGHVSLYWYRQALGQGPEFLTYFNYEAQQDKSGLPNDRFSAERPEGSISTLTIQRTEQRDSAMYRCASSLQLAGGLGAQYFGPGTRLLVL.